This T cell receptor (beta chain) was recovered during a study of blood T cell repertoires in COVID-19. Background on the study: COVID-19 samples collected from the United States, Italy and Spain covered acute and convalescent phases. The cDNA or gDNA used as material had been derived from T cells, B-cell-depleted T cells, or PBMCs.

Participants' reported clinical history set cohort assignment. V lost 6 bases and J 1 base, leaving 15 bases between the germline ends. The CDR3 is 15 residues long. Germline V lookup: CDR1 MNHEY, CDR2 SMNVEV (reference sequence). The authors' processing: From reference gene primer amplification, estimates of nucleated cell counts were derived. This table comes from immunoSEQ multiplex PCR, and its TCRdb copy is limited to in-frame clones, with some not included. That table furnishes V, J and clone size, whereas the DNA furnished D and trimming. In the table there are 350,000 to 450,000 clones, approximately 92% of which are singletons.

The chain has TRBV27 and TRBJ1-2, with unresolved D. Specimen: PBMCs or T cells enriched from blood (not recorded which). The sequence was obtained from a young man who had recovered from COVID-19. The CDR3: CASSPASAFNYGYTF. DNA of the CDR3: TGTGCCAGCAGCCCCGCCAGCGCGTTTAACTATGGCTACACCTTC.